These 7 T cell receptor beta chains originate from one sample sequenced in a study of blood T cell repertoires in COVID-19. Sequencing used immunoSEQ multiplex PCR; TCRdb keeps in-frame clones, though not all of them. The top ten clones hold 4.6% of a sample with around 260,000 clones, approximately 87% of them seen once. The specimen sequenced was peripheral blood. These TCRs come from a man between 60 and 75 years old who had recovered from COVID-19.

This clone was detected once. This chain connects TRBV11-2 to TRBJ2-2; TRBD1 is a possible D gene (7 bases). The germline V and J ends were trimmed by 4 bases and 7 bases, with 16 bases remaining between them. Germline CDR1 SGHAT, CDR2 FQNNGV. The CDR3 consists of 15 residues. The CDR3 region is CASSSRRGDDGELFF. For the CDR3, the DNA is TGTGCCAGCAGCTCCCGCAGGGGGGACGACGGGGAGCTGTTTTTT.

This clone appeared once. The V gene is TRBV18, the J gene TRBJ1-2, with D perhaps matching TRBD1 (6 bases). The V gene's germline CDR1 is KGHSH and CDR2 LQKENI. Trimming removed 2 bases from V and 4 bases from J, with 11 bases in between. The CDR3 sequence is 14 residues long. The CDR3 reads CASSPNREGYGYTF. The CDR3 region has the DNA TGTGCCAGCTCACCAAACAGGGAAGGCTATGGCTACACCTTC.

The rearrangement links TRBV27 to TRBJ2-7; weak D call: TRBD1 (6 bases). The germline CDR1 and CDR2 sequences are MNHEY and SMNVEV (reference sequence). The germline V and J ends were trimmed by 4 bases and 0 bases, with 13 bases remaining between them. This CDR3 spans 15 amino acids. The CDR3, as DNA: TGTGCCAGCAGTTCCCCCAGGGGAGTCTCCTACGAGCAGTACTTC. Its translation: CASSSPRGVSYEQYF.

The chain carries TRBV14 and TRBJ2-3; D gene unclear. Germline V gene sequence: CDR1 SGHDN, CDR2 FVKESK. Trimming pared 1 base from V and 0 bases from J, leaving 5 bases between. The CDR3 runs to 14 residues. In DNA, the CDR3 is TGTGCCAGCAGCCAAGTACGGAGCACAGATACGCAGTATTTT. It specifies CASSQVRSTDTQYF.

The V and J genes are TRBV9 and TRBJ2-7; the D is unclear. This CDR3 contains 14 residues. Trimming pared 0 bases from V and 2 bases from J, leaving 9 bases between. Germline V gives CDR1 SGDLS, CDR2 YYNGEE. The CDR3 reads CASSVVAEPYEQYF. The CDR3 nucleotides read TGTGCCAGCAGCGTAGTAGCTGAGCCCTACGAGCAGTACTTC.

This clone came up a few times. This chain uses TRBV10-1 with TRBJ2-1; D is perhaps TRBD1 (6 bases). This CDR3 has 15 residues. V lost 8 bases and J 9 bases, leaving 23 bases between the germline ends. In germline, CDR1 is WNHNN, CDR2 SYGVQD (reference sequence). The CDR3 nucleotides are TGCGCCAGCCCGGTCCGGGACACGGCGTCGCGTGAGCAGTTCTTC. As protein: CASPVRDTASREQFF.

V gene TRBV15 combines with J gene TRBJ1-1; TRBD1 is a possible D gene (5 bases). CDR1 and CDR2 from the germline V gene are LNHNV and YYDKDF (reference sequence). Trimming took off 0 bases at V and 4 bases at J, with 21 bases between the two ends. There are 18 residues in the CDR3. CDR3: CATSRDRRDLNGRTEAFF. Written as DNA, the CDR3 is TGTGCCACCAGCAGAGATAGGCGGGACTTGAACGGCCGCACTGAAGCTTTCTTT.